The 24 T cell receptor beta chains given below trace back to one sample, sequenced in a study of cytomegalovirus exposure and HLA in healthy donors. In the PCR, 60 Vbeta and 13 Jbeta primers were used. Some clones are missing from TCRdb's copy, which holds only in-frame ones; the method was immunoSEQ multiplex PCR. The data contain 250,000 to 350,000 clones, under 90% of them singletons. The sequenced sample consisted of PBMCs. These receptors were taken from a girl between 2 and 10 years old in good health and CMV-seronegative.

The J gene is TRBJ2-1, the V gene TRBV7-3; possible D gene TRBD1, 5 bases. The germline V gene encodes CDR1 SGHTA and CDR2 FQGTGA. With 5 bases removed from V and 9 bases from J, the gap between germline ends came to 23 bases. The CDR3 runs 16 residues. For the CDR3, the DNA is TGTGCCAGCAGCCCAGAGGCAGGGTCGATGAATTCTGAGCAGTTCTTC. Its translation is CASSPEAGSMNSEQFF.

CDR3 sequence: CASSSTGVGDEQYF. The DNA for the CDR3 is TGTGCCAGCTCATCGACAGGGGTAGGCGACGAGCAGTACTTC. The V and J genes are TRBV18 and TRBJ2-7, with 8 bases aligning to TRBD1. V was pared by 5 bases and J by 5 bases, with 8 bases of the junction left unmatched. Germline V lookup: CDR1 KGHSH, CDR2 LQKENI. This CDR3 comprises 14 residues.

The chain employs TRBV18 and TRBJ2-5; 11 nucleotides agree with TRBD2. The CDR3 totals 23 residues. J was trimmed by 5 bases and V by 4 bases; bases with no gene match: 30. Germline CDR1 is KGHSH and CDR2 is LQKENI. The CDR3 reads CASSQSPDLPTRGLADGGETQYF. CDR3 nucleotide sequence: TGTGCCAGCTCACAAAGCCCGGACCTTCCGACGCGGGGACTAGCGGACGGGGGGGAGACCCAGTACTTC.

CDR3 in amino acids: CSVEQRDRMTDTQYF. The CDR3 DNA sequence: TGCAGCGTTGAGCAGAGGGACAGGATGACAGATACGCAGTATTTT. The chain employs TRBV29-1 and TRBJ2-3, with TRBD1 matching over 8 bases. Per the germline V gene, CDR1 is SQVTM and CDR2 is ANQGSEA. This CDR3 has 15 residues. V trimming: 3 bases; J trimming: 3 bases; junction bases outside the gene matches: 8.

This clone was detected only a few times. Here the CDR3 DNA reads TGTGCCAGCAGCCCCCCGGGGGCCGGGGAGCTGTTTTTT. This codes for CASSPPGAGELFF. This sequence joins TRBV9 and TRBJ2-2; tentative D call: TRBD2 (6 bases). V was cut by 4 bases and J by 6 bases, with 10 bases left in between. The CDR3 covers 13 residues. Looked up from germline, CDR1 is SGDLS and CDR2 is YYNGEE.

This chain links TRBV9 with TRBJ2-7; D call uncertain. With 4 bases removed from V and 6 bases from J, the gap between germline ends came to 11 bases. Germline V gene data show CDR1 as SGDLS and CDR2 as YYNGEE. The CDR3 is 12 amino acids. The CDR3 here is CASSPYYGEQYF. The CDR3 DNA is TGTGCCAGCAGCCCCTACTATGGCGAGCAGTACTTC. The whole variable domain, filled in from reference TRBV9 and TRBJ2-7, reads DSGVTQTPKHLITATGQRVTLRCSPRSGDLSVYWYQQSLDQGLQFLIQYYNGEERAKGNILERFSAQQFPDLHSELNLSSLELGDSALYFCASSPYYGEQYFGPGTRLTVT.

V usage is TRBV6-4 and J usage is TRBJ2-1; 8 bases map to TRBD2. V shed 5 bases, J shed 8 bases, and the junction held 11 bases outside the gene matches. CDR3 length: 15 residues. Germline loops: CDR1 MRHNA, CDR2 SNTAGT. CDR3 region: CASSRASGSRYEQFF. In nucleotides, the CDR3 is TGTGCCAGCAGTCGAGCCAGCGGGAGTCGGTATGAGCAGTTCTTC.

Worth noting for this clone: Other nucleotide sequences in the sample specify the same CDR3. The rearrangement links TRBV5-1 to TRBJ2-6; D gene ambiguous. CDR1 and CDR2 from the germline V gene are SGHRS and YFSETQ. Deletions cut 0 bases from V and 0 bases from J, with 4 bases between. CDR3 length: 15 residues. The CDR3 sequence: CASSLAGSGANVLTF. The CDR3 DNA sequence: TGCGCCAGCAGCTTGGCGGGCTCTGGGGCCAACGTCCTGACTTTC. The entire variable domain, with the rest obtained from reference TRBV5-1 and TRBJ2-6, is as follows: KAGVTQTPRYLIKTRGQQVTLSCSPISGHRSVSWYQQTPGQGLQFLFEYFSETQRNKGNFPGRFSGRQFSNSRSEMNVSTLELGDSALYLCASSLAGSGANVLTFGAGSRLTVL.

The chain carries TRBV29-1 and TRBJ2-1; D ambiguous. The CDR3 contains 14 residues. Germline V gene sequence: CDR1 SQVTM, CDR2 ANQGSEA. Trimming removed 4 bases at V and 0 bases at J, with 10 bases between. CDR3 bases: TGCAGCGTTGTTAGCCTGAGCTCCTACAATGAGCAGTTCTTC. Its protein is CSVVSLSSYNEQFF.

The genes are TRBV28 and TRBJ1-2, with 8 bases matching TRBD1. From germline, CDR1 is MDHEN and CDR2 SYDVKM. The CDR3 is 16 residues long. V shed 4 bases and J 7 bases; nucleotides not matched to a gene: 14. Here the CDR3 DNA reads TGTGCCAGCAGTTCACCCCGCGTAGGACAGGGCGGTGGCTACACCTTC. Protein sequence: CASSSPRVGQGGGYTF.

V gene TRBV30 combines with J gene TRBJ1-2; weak D call: TRBD1 (6 bases). Trimming shortened V by 3 bases and J by 8 bases, and 13 bases separated the two germline ends. The CDR3 is 12 residues long. Germline V lookup: CDR1 GTSNPN, CDR2 SVGIG (reference sequence). CDR3 in DNA: TGTGCCTGGAGGGGGGCTTGGGAAGGCTACACCTTC. It specifies CAWRGAWEGYTF. Drawing the rest from reference TRBV30 and TRBJ1-2, the complete variable domain is SQTIHQWPATLVQPVGSPLSLECTVEGTSNPNLYWYRQAAGRGLQLLFYSVGIGQISSEVPQNLSASRPQDRQFILSSKKLLLSDSGFYLCAWRGAWEGYTFGSGTRLTVV.

This clone was seen once. The rearrangement uses TRBV28 and TRBJ2-5; a weak D match, TRBD1 (6 bases). The DNA end is a closer match to TRBJ2-7, so the J assignment may be wrong. CDR3 length: 15 residues. Germline values: CDR1 MDHEN, CDR2 SYDVKM. CDR3 bases: TGTGCCAGCAGTTTATGGGGACAAGGACCTTACGAGCAGTACTTC. It yields the protein CASSLWGQGPYEQYF.

The chain is built from TRBV14 and TRBJ2-7; 8 bases map to TRBD1. CDR3 length: 15 residues. V shed 4 bases, J shed 4 bases, and the junction held 9 bases outside the gene matches. Germline CDR1 is SGHDN and CDR2 is FVKESK. The CDR3 DNA reads as TGTGCCAGCAGCCGTCGGGACAGGAGCCTATACGAGCAGTACTTC. It specifies CASSRRDRSLYEQYF. Filled out from reference TRBV14 and TRBJ2-7, the complete variable domain reads EAGVTQFPSHSVIEKGQTVTLRCDPISGHDNLYWYRRVMGKEIKFLLHFVKESKQDESGMPNNRFLAERTGGTYSTLKVQPAELEDSGVYFCASSRRDRSLYEQYFGPGTRLTVT.

The chain uses TRBV7-9 and TRBJ2-7; 7 bases align to TRBD1. V dropped 2 bases and J dropped 3; count of bases not matched to a gene: 1. The CDR3 contains 13 residues. CDR1 and CDR2 (germline): SEHNR, FQNEAQ (reference sequence). This CDR3 reads CASSLSGGYEQYF. The CDR3 DNA is TGTGCCAGCAGCTTATCAGGGGGCTACGAGCAGTACTTC.

The V gene is TRBV2, the J gene TRBJ2-3; 8 nucleotides match TRBD2. Germline trimming cut 7 bases from V and 2 bases from J; bases unmatched to any gene: 14. CDR3 length: 17 residues. Per germline, CDR1 SNHLY and CDR2 FYNNEI. The CDR3 DNA reads as TGTGCCAGCACCCTTTTGCCGGCGGGGGGTCCCACAGATACGCAGTATTTT. Its translation: CASTLLPAGGPTDTQYF.

The chain has TRBV7-3 and TRBJ2-1; TRBD2 might be the D (7 bases). The V end was cut by 0 bases, the J end by 0 bases, with 15 bases between. Per the germline V gene, CDR1 is SGHTA and CDR2 is FQGTGA. There are 18 residues in the CDR3. The CDR3 DNA reads as TGTGCCAGCAGCTTAACAGGGGGGGGTGGGGACTCCTACAATGAGCAGTTCTTC. Amino acid sequence: CASSLTGGGGDSYNEQFF.

V usage is TRBV5-1 and J usage is TRBJ2-6; TRBD1 is a possible D gene (5 bases). Germline lookup yields CDR1 SGHRS and CDR2 YFSETQ. This CDR3 region has 15 residues. Trimming left V 4 bases short and J 0 bases short, with 8 bases between. CDR3 nucleotide sequence: TGCGCCAGCAGCCTCAGGGTCTCTGGGGCCAACGTCCTGACTTTC. Translating it yields CASSLRVSGANVLTF.

J is TRBJ2-7 and V is TRBV2; 12 positions match TRBD2. With V trimmed by 2 bases and J by 3 bases, 14 bases remained unmatched. This CDR3 has 19 amino acids. The V gene's germline CDR1 is SNHLY and CDR2 FYNNEI. DNA for the CDR3: TGTGCCAGCAGTGAATGGCGACTAGCGGGAGTAGCGCAACGCTACGAGCAGTACTTC. It is translated as CASSEWRLAGVAQRYEQYF.

The chain links TRBV19 to TRBJ2-1, with 8 bases lining up with TRBD2. The V and J ends lost 4 bases and 2 bases, in that order; junction bases with no gene match: 4. Germline-derived CDR1 and CDR2 are LNHDA and SQIVND (reference sequence). The CDR3 loop spans 15 amino acids. CDR3 region: CASSTAGEPYNEQFF. In nucleotides, the CDR3 is TGTGCCAGTAGTACAGCGGGGGAACCCTACAATGAGCAGTTCTTC.

This chain joins TRBV9 and TRBJ1-5; possibly TRBD1 for D (6 bases). CDR3 length equals 16 residues. V dropped 0 bases and J dropped 1 base, with 11 bases sitting between them. The germline V gene encodes CDR1 SGDLS and CDR2 YYNGEE. The CDR3 here is CASSVGTAGSNQPQHF. The CDR3, as DNA: TGTGCCAGCAGCGTAGGGACAGCCGGGAGCAATCAGCCCCAGCATTTT.

The chain uses TRBV20-1 and TRBJ1-2, with D uncertain. Per the germline V gene, CDR1 is DFQATT and CDR2 is SNEGSKA (reference sequence). The germline V and J ends were trimmed by 2 bases and 3 bases, with 4 bases remaining between them. The CDR3 spans 11 residues. CDR3 sequence: CSARQYYGYTF. CDR3 DNA sequence: TGCAGTGCTAGACAGTACTATGGCTACACCTTC.

The genes are TRBV10-3 and TRBJ2-2; 7 bases map to TRBD1. CDR3 length equals 13 residues. The ends lost 8 bases at V and 4 bases at J; junction bases unmatched: 4. CDR1 and CDR2 from the germline V gene are ENHRY and SYGVKD. The CDR3 DNA reads as TGTGCCATCGACAGGGCCGGCACCGGGGAGCTGTTTTTT. Translating gives CAIDRAGTGELFF.

J is TRBJ2-5 and V is TRBV9; 7 nucleotides align to TRBD1. The better agreement between TRBJ2-7 and the DNA end casts doubt on the J call. CDR1 and CDR2 from the germline V gene are SGDLS and YYNGEE. This CDR3 contains 15 residues. CDR3 protein: CASSVNRDSDYEQYF. The DNA for the CDR3 is TGTGCCAGCAGCGTAAACCGGGACAGTGACTACGAGCAGTACTTC.

The V and J genes are TRBV28 and TRBJ2-1; 9 nucleotides line up with TRBD2. The CDR3 runs 17 residues. The germline gives CDR1 MDHEN, CDR2 SYDVKM. J lost 5 bases, V lost 3 bases, and 11 bases had no gene match. The CDR3 loop reads CASSFAAGLAIDNEQFF. Here the CDR3 DNA reads TGTGCCAGCAGTTTCGCCGCCGGACTAGCGATCGACAATGAGCAGTTCTTC.